The present T cell receptor beta chain was sequenced within a study of HIV-infected patients and healthy controls. Looking at the study overall: Total CDR3 counts per chain did not differ significantly between patients and controls.

Regarding the study as a whole: With just sixteen HIV-infected individuals processed, the findings' generality was considered strongly limited. HIV-associated CDR3 frequencies dropped significantly during therapy; CMV-associated ones, mostly rising, changed nonsignificantly. Healthy control repertoires had roughly threefold more distinct CDR3s than untreated HIV+ repertoires, and higher Shannon diversity.

cDNA was made from around 0.5 ug RNA using alpha and beta constant primers. Alpha and beta chain libraries were made separately by chain-specific third strand synthesis with multiplexing indices. A single record per CDR3 protein comes from TCRdb applying MiXCR to the 5' RACE reads. This table has 9,500 to 15,000 distinct CDR3 sequences, around 9% appearing once. Whole blood was used without fractionation, so all unsorted peripheral T cells were included. This CDR3 is built from 12 residues. The V gene lost 3 bases and the J gene lost 4 bases, with 5 bases spanning the gap. Germline V gene sequence: CDR1 SGHTA, CDR2 FQGNSA. This clonotype is labeled as medium-sized. Its antigen is not identified.

The rearrangement joins TRBV7-2 to TRBJ2-3; D gene ambiguous. The material was blood, obtained before antiretroviral therapy. The origin of this receptor is an adult with HIV infection. The donor label of this sample is uncertain. CDR3 nucleotides: TGTGCCAGCAGCTTTGGGGCAGATACGCAGTATTTT. It yields the protein CASSFGADTQYF.